The 21 T cell receptor beta chains presented below share a single source sample, sequenced in a study of cytomegalovirus exposure and HLA in healthy donors. Researchers ran the PCR with 60 Vbeta and 13 Jbeta primers. Sequenced by immunoSEQ multiplex PCR; TCRdb stores in-frame clones only, minus some. Of 80,000 to 100,000 clones in the sample, about four fifths were seen once. Sequencing was performed on PBMCs. The receptors derive from a man aged 30 to 39 in good health and CMV-seronegative.

The CDR3 DNA reads TGTGCCAGCAGCGATGGGCTGGCGCAGTATTTT. It yields the protein CASSDGLAQYF. The V and J genes are TRBV9 and TRBJ2-3; D unresolved. Trimming pared 3 bases from V and 10 bases from J, leaving 9 bases between. The CDR3 is made up of 11 amino acids. Germline CDR1 is SGDLS and CDR2 is YYNGEE.

This clone is a singleton in its sample. The chain combines TRBV7-8 with TRBJ1-1; D is perhaps TRBD1 (6 bases). This CDR3 is 15 amino acids long. Trimming removed 1 base at V and 3 bases at J, with 12 bases between. Per germline, CDR1 SGHVS and CDR2 FQNEAQ. This chain's CDR3 is CASSLVRGRDTEAFF. CDR3 coding DNA: TGTGCCAGCAGCTTAGTTAGGGGGAGGGACACTGAAGCTTTCTTT.

The chain carries TRBV27 and TRBJ2-2, with 15 bases identical to TRBD2. With V trimmed by 6 bases and J by 8 bases, 10 bases remained unmatched. This CDR3 is 17 amino acids long. From germline, CDR1 is MNHEY and CDR2 SMNVEV (reference sequence). The CDR3 protein is CASRRGLAGGRVGELFF. The CDR3 nucleotides are TGTGCCAGCAGGCGAGGACTAGCGGGGGGGCGAGTTGGGGAGCTGTTTTTT.

The rearrangement joins TRBV6-1 to TRBJ1-4; the match to TRBD1 covers 8 bases. The germline gives CDR1 MNHNS, CDR2 SASEGT. The J segment lost 8 bases and the V segment lost 6 bases, leaving 11 bases of the junction unmatched. The CDR3 is made up of 15 amino acids. CDR3 in DNA: TGTGCCAGCAGCCCGAGGTCCGGACAGGGAGAAAAACTGTTTTTT. Its translation is CASSPRSGQGEKLFF.

The rearrangement joins TRBV30 to TRBJ2-5; the match to TRBD2 covers 7 bases. CDR3 length: 12 amino acids. Germline V lookup: CDR1 GTSNPN, CDR2 SVGIG (reference sequence). V gave up 4 bases and J gave up 1 base; unmatched junction bases: 0. The CDR3, as DNA: TGTGCCTGGACGGGGGGCCAAGAGACCCAGTACTTC. Its protein product is CAWTGGQETQYF.

The gene calls are TRBV5-4 and TRBJ1-2; a possible D gene is TRBD1 (5 bases). Trimming removed 4 bases at V and 6 bases at J, with 25 bases between. The germline V gene has CDR1 SGHNT and CDR2 YYREEE (reference sequence). This CDR3 region has 17 residues. DNA of the CDR3: TGTGCCAGCAGCCAGCGACAGTTACCCCCTATTAAGGATGGCTACACCTTC. The encoded protein is CASSQRQLPPIKDGYTF.

The sample holds one count of this clone. The J gene is TRBJ2-1, the V gene TRBV5-1, with 9 bases that match TRBD2. J was trimmed by 6 bases and V by 4 bases; bases with no gene match: 5. Per the germline V gene, CDR1 is SGHRS and CDR2 is YFSETQ. The CDR3 sequence is 14 residues long. The CDR3 protein is CASSLQREANEQFF. The CDR3 DNA follows: TGCGCCAGCAGCCTGCAGCGGGAGGCCAATGAGCAGTTCTTC.

This sequence joins TRBV7-9 and TRBJ2-1; D is perhaps TRBD1 (6 bases). Deletions cut 5 bases from V and 5 bases from J, with 19 bases between. This CDR3 contains 16 residues. Germline CDR1 and CDR2: SEHNR and FQNEAQ (reference sequence). This CDR3 is CASSLVAGEFNNEQFF. CDR3 coding DNA: TGTGCCAGCAGCCTAGTGGCAGGGGAGTTTAACAATGAGCAGTTCTTC.

The rearrangement uses TRBV6-1 and TRBJ2-3; the D gene is possibly TRBD1 (6 bases). The germline V gene has CDR1 MNHNS and CDR2 SASEGT. The CDR3 sequence is 17 residues long. The V gene lost 4 bases and the J gene lost 3 bases, with 20 bases spanning the gap. In DNA form, the CDR3 reads TGTGCCAGCAGTGCCAGATCGACAGGTGCCCGGACAGATACGCAGTATTTT. Translated: CASSARSTGARTDTQYF.

This chain links TRBV6-5 with TRBJ2-5; TRBD2 matches at 7 bases. The CDR3 runs 13 residues. Trimming cost V 7 bases and J 9 bases; bases outside gene matches: 11. Germline V gives CDR1 MNHEY, CDR2 SVGAGI. The CDR3 sequence is CASNDYESGAQYF. CDR3 DNA: TGTGCCAGCAACGACTATGAGAGCGGGGCCCAGTACTTC.

This rearrangement joins TRBV27 to TRBJ2-7; 7 bases align to TRBD1. The CDR3 sequence is 15 residues long. Trimming at V came to 0 bases and at J to 4 bases, leaving 6 bases not matched to a gene. From germline, CDR1 is MNHEY and CDR2 SMNVEV (reference sequence). CDR3 in amino acids: CASSLSPDRKYEQYF. CDR3 coding DNA: TGTGCCAGCAGTTTATCGCCGGACAGGAAATACGAGCAGTACTTC.

This clone was counted only a few times. J is TRBJ2-1 and V is TRBV6-4; 10 nucleotides line up with TRBD2. The CDR3 is 15 amino acids. Germline V CDR1 and CDR2: MRHNA, SNTAGT. Germline trimming cut 4 bases from V and 0 bases from J; bases unmatched to any gene: 0. The CDR3 sequence: CASSVAGGSYNEQFF. Here the CDR3 DNA reads TGTGCCAGCAGTGTAGCGGGGGGCTCCTACAATGAGCAGTTCTTC.

In its sample, this clone was seen a few times. The chain joins TRBV6-4 to TRBJ2-1, with TRBD2 matching 10 bases. This CDR3 is 15 amino acids long. Trimming removed 5 bases from V and 7 bases from J; junction bases left unmatched: 8. In germline, CDR1 is MRHNA, CDR2 SNTAGT. As DNA, the CDR3 is TGTGCCAGCAGTTCCTTAGCGGGGGGTTCAAATGAGCAGTTCTTC. Its translation: CASSSLAGGSNEQFF.

The rearrangement uses TRBV1 and TRBJ2-1; the table's D call, TRBD2, has no DNA check behind it. TRBV1 is termed a pseudogene. The CDR3 has 16 amino acids. CDR3 residues: CTSSQGRTSSYNEQFF. The CDR3 DNA reads as TGCACCAGCAGCCAAGGGCGGACTAGCTCCTACAATGAGCAGTTCTTC.

The chain recombines TRBV5-5 with TRBJ1-5; D gene ambiguous. Germline V gives CDR1 SGHKS, CDR2 YYEKEE (reference sequence). Trimming pared 1 base from V and 5 bases from J, leaving 13 bases between. This CDR3 has 15 residues. The CDR3 coding sequence is TGTGCCAGCAGCTTGTTTACCGGTCCGGATCAGCCCCAGCATTTT. Protein: CASSLFTGPDQPQHF.

The J gene is TRBJ2-2, the V gene TRBV5-6; TRBD2 matches at 7 bases. This CDR3 is 16 amino acids long. Looked up from germline, CDR1 is SGHDT and CDR2 is YYEEEE. V dropped 3 bases and J dropped 6; count of bases not matched to a gene: 11. The CDR3 DNA reads TGTGCCAGCAGCTCCCCTAGGCTGGGGAGGGCCGGGGAGCTGTTTTTT. Encoded protein: CASSSPRLGRAGELFF.

This chain uses TRBV6-5 with TRBJ2-3, with D hard to call. Germline V CDR1 and CDR2: MNHEY, SVGAGI. There are 11 residues in the CDR3. Trimming shortened V by 6 bases and J by 4 bases, and 5 bases separated the two germline ends. The CDR3 loop is CASSQSDTQYF. DNA of the CDR3: TGTGCCAGCAGCCAGTCAGATACGCAGTATTTT.

The V call is TRBV5-4, the J call TRBJ1-1, with D uncertain. Trimming removed 2 bases from V and 6 bases from J, with 11 bases in between. Germline CDR1 and CDR2: SGHNT and YYREEE (reference sequence). This CDR3 has 13 amino acids. The CDR3 DNA reads TGTGCCAGCAGCTTTAGGCCAGGCGCTGAAGCTTTCTTT. Residues: CASSFRPGAEAFF. Supplemented by reference TRBV5-4 and TRBJ1-1, the full variable domain reads ETGVTQSPTHLIKTRGQQVTLRCSSQSGHNTVSWYQQALGQGPQFIFQYYREEENGRGNFPPRFSGLQFPNYSSELNVNALELDDSALYLCASSFRPGAEAFFGQGTRLTVV.

This sequence joins TRBV4-3 and TRBJ2-7, with TRBD1 identical over 9 bases. Germline values: CDR1 LGHNA, CDR2 YSLEER. The CDR3 totals 15 residues. The trim removed 5 bases at V and 2 bases at J, leaving 7 bases unmatched. CDR3: CASSTDRGAPYEQYF. CDR3 sequence (DNA): TGCGCCAGCAGCACAGACAGGGGGGCCCCCTACGAGCAGTACTTC.

The rearrangement uses TRBV27 and TRBJ2-5; 10 nucleotides match TRBD1. The J call may be incorrect, as the DNA end agrees better with TRBJ2-7. CDR3 length: 14 amino acids. The germline CDR1 and CDR2 sequences are MNHEY and SMNVEV (reference sequence). CDR3 protein: CANPPGQGFYEQYF. The CDR3 DNA reads TGTGCCAACCCACCGGGACAGGGGTTCTACGAGCAGTACTTC.

The V call is TRBV30, the J call TRBJ1-5; D is undetermined. The CDR3 sequence is 13 residues long. Between the trimmed V and J ends, which lost 2 bases and 6 bases, there was a span of 11 bases. Germline V gene sequence: CDR1 GTSNPN, CDR2 SVGIG (reference sequence). CDR3 protein: CAWSSEGIQPQHF. The CDR3 DNA is TGTGCCTGGAGTTCGGAGGGTATTCAGCCCCAGCATTTT.